Listed below are T cell receptor beta chains from one sample, sequenced in a study of T-cell reconstitution after alpha-beta-depleted transplantation in children. TCRdb re-analysed the PCR reads in MiXCR, keeping a single row per CDR3 protein. This sample has approximately 980,000 distinct CDR3 sequences, with less than 30% found just once. The source was PBMCs, mostly from graft donor cells, collected 360 days after TCRalphabeta/CD19-depleted stem cell transplant. These receptors all come from a boy under three years old who had a stem cell transplant for SCID, so the T cells may come from the graft donor. The CDR3 runs from the conserved cysteine through the conserved F or W. The order of the fields is V gene, J gene, D gene, clone size, CDR3 DNA, CDR3 protein. The D gene is left open where the match is weak. A clone size is listed for some rows: how often the clone was seen (once, few, many), or a class if it is expanded.

TRBV6-5	TRBJ2-1	.	few	TGTGCCAGCAGTTACTCGGCCAACTACAATGAGCAGTTCTTC	CASSYSANYNEQFF
TRBV2	TRBJ2-5	TRBD2	many	TGTGCCAGCAGCGAATGGGAGACTAGCTCACAAGAGACCCAGTACTTC	CASSEWETSSQETQYF
TRBV29-1	TRBJ1-1	.	.	TGCAGCGTTGAGGGCAGGTTTAACACTGAAGCTTTCTTT	CSVEGRFNTEAFF
TRBV27	TRBJ2-2	.	.	TGTGCCAGCAGTTCCCTAACCAGGGGTAGAATGAACACCGGGGAGCTGTTTTTT	CASSSLTRGRMNTGELFF
TRBV28	TRBJ2-7	.	many	TGTGCCAGCAGTTTAAGGTTCTACGAGCAGTACTTC	CASSLRFYEQYF
TRBV12-3/TRBV12-4	TRBJ1-2	.	.	TGTGCCAGCAGTTTAGGAGGGGAGGGCTATGGCTACACCTTC	CASSLGGEGYGYTF
TRBV29-1	TRBJ2-3	TRBD2	few	TGCAGCGGGACTAGCGGCACAGATACGCAGTATTTT	CSGTSGTDTQYF
TRBV20-1	TRBJ2-2	.	once	TGCAGTGCCAAGACAGCCCTTAACTCCGGGGAGCTGTTTTTT	CSAKTALNSGELFF
TRBV10-3	TRBJ2-7	.	once	TGTGCCATCAGCTACAGGGAGTCGGGCGAGCAGTACTTC	CAISYRESGEQYF
TRBV15	TRBJ2-5	.	once	TGTGCCACCAGCATCGGACGCCGCCAAGAGACCCAGTACTTC	CATSIGRRQETQYF
TRBV15	TRBJ2-7	.	few	TGTGCCACCAGCAGAGATCCTCCGTCATACGAGCAGTACTTC	CATSRDPPSYEQYF
TRBV12-3/TRBV12-4	TRBJ1-2	TRBD1	.	TGTGCCAGCAGCTTTACAGGGGGATACTATGGCTACACCTTC	CASSFTGGYYGYTF
TRBV20-1	TRBJ1-1	.	.	TGCAGTGCTACCGTGGCAGGGGTTGTCACTGAAGCTTTCTTT	CSATVAGVVTEAFF
TRBV5-1	TRBJ2-2	.	few	TGCGCCAGCAGCGCACACGGGACTGGATGGGCGAACACCGGGGAGCTGTTTTTT	CASSAHGTGWANTGELFF
TRBV5-1	TRBJ2-7	TRBD1	.	TGCGCCAGCAGCCTGGCCGGCGGACAGGGGGTTTCCTACGAGCAGTACTTC	CASSLAGGQGVSYEQYF